The clone carrying this TCR beta chain has a handful of counts. What it recognizes is unknown. The data belong to a study of beta chain features in type 1 diabetes. General study results and limits: For Type 1 diabetes patients, all four CD4+ subsets carried TCRB CDR3s that were moderately but significantly shorter. Insertions at VDJ junctions were less frequent in type 1 diabetes patients. These patients also deleted more nucleotides at the same junctions.

cDNA synthesis used the whole RNA isolate, giving expressed TCRB sequences. Clones were read by immunoSEQ multiplex PCR, and TCRdb kept only the in-frame ones, dropping some. The sample records hundreds of thousands of clones, roughly an eighth being singletons. This receptor was taken from a man aged 18 to 29 with type 1 diabetes. Sequenced sample: naive CD4+ T cells from blood.

The CDR3 loop reads CASSYSLAKNIQYF. DNA for the CDR3: TGTGCCAGCAGTTACAGCCTAGCCAAAAACATTCAGTACTTC. V and J are TRBV6-5 and TRBJ2-4; no definite D call. The germline V gene encodes CDR1 MNHEY and CDR2 SVGAGI. The CDR3 is 14 residues long. The V end lost 2 bases, the J end lost 0 bases, and 5 bases lay between the germline ends.